This paragraph covers one TCR beta chain sequence. The antigen remains unidentified. Sequenced material consisted of expressed TCRB transcripts (all of the isolated RNA was reverse transcribed). TCRdb keeps only in-frame clones here, not all; method: immunoSEQ multiplex PCR. The data hold about 410,000 clones, with over 11% observed a single time. The source of the sample is a study of beta chain features in type 1 diabetes. V dropped 2 bases and J dropped 0 bases, with 15 bases sitting between them. Per the germline V gene, CDR1 is LGHNA and CDR2 is YSLEER. This CDR3 spans 17 amino acids. Overall study results and limits: Fewer junction insertions and more nucleotide deletions appeared in type 1 diabetes patients. The study found that naive, central memory and Treg TCRB repertoires appeared more similar in patients than in healthy donors.

The TCR was taken from a man under 40 in good health. The specimen was naive CD4+ T cells from blood. The chain uses TRBV4-3 and TRBJ2-3; D might be TRBD2 (6 bases). CDR3 coding DNA: TGCGCCAGCAGCCAAAACCCCGGGACTGGGAGCACAGATACGCAGTATTTT. Its translation: CASSQNPGTGSTDTQYF.